This entry is about one TCR beta chain. Its antigen is unknown. The table came from immunoSEQ multiplex PCR; TCRdb's copy has only in-frame clones and leaves some out. Of around 180,000 clones listed, about 85% are singletons. The data were taken from a study of radiation and T cells in renal cell carcinoma. The V and J ends lost 6 bases and 5 bases, in that order; junction bases with no gene match: 11. Germline V lookup: CDR1 LNHDA, CDR2 SQIVND (reference sequence). This CDR3 spans 15 amino acids. Time point given: blood 4 weeks post-SBRT, at nephrectomy. Regarding treatment: 15 Gy SBRT to primary tumor, nephrectomy 4 weeks later. Nephrectomy followed 15 Gy stereotactic body radiation by 4 weeks. Blood was sampled at baseline, 2 weeks and 4 weeks after SBRT. This renal cell carcinoma was of the clear cell type. Points from the study as a whole: Top tumor clonotypes rose in blood 2 weeks post-radiation, then contracted.

J is TRBJ1-2 and V is TRBV19; the match to TRBD1 covers 8 bases. The clonotype originates from a woman in her forties or fifties with renal cell carcinoma. The sequencing here drew on blood, taken from a patient whose treatment included radiotherapy and nephrectomy. The CDR3 DNA reads TGTGCCAGTAGGGACAGGGACGGATATACGTATGGCTACACCTTC. Protein product: CASRDRDGYTYGYTF.